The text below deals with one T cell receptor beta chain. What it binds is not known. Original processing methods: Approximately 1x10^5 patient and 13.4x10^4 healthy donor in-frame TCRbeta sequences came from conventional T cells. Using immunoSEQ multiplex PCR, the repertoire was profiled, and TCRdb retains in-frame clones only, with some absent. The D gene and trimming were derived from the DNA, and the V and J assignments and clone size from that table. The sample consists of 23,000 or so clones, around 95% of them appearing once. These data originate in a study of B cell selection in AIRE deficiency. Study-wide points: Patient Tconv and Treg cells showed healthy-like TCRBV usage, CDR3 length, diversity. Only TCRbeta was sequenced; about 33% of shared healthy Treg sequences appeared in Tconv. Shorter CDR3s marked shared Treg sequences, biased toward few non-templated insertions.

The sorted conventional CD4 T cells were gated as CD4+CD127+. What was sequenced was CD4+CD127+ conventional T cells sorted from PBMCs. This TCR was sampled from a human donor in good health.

CDR3 residues: CASSPPGLTDTQYF. DNA of the CDR3: TGTGCCAGCAGCCCCCCGGGCCTCACAGATACGCAGTATTTT. The chain couples TRBV11-2 to TRBJ2-3; D is unclear. The CDR3 consists of 14 residues. In germline, CDR1 is SGHAT, CDR2 FQNNGV. V lost 5 bases to trimming and J lost 2 bases, with 11 bases between them.